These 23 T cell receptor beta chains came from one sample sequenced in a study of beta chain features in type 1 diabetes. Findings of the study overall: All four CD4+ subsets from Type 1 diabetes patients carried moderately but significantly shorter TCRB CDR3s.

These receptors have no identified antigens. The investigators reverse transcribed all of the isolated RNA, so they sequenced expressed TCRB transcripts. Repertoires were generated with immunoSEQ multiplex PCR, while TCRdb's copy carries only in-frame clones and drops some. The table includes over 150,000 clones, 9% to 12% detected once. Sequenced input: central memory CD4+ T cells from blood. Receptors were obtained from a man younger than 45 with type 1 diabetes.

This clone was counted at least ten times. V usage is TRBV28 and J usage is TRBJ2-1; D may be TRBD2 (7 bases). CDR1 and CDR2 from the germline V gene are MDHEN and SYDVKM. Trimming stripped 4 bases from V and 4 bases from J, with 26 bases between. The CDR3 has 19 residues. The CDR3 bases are TGTGCCAGCAGTTCCCTATCTAGGGGGAGGGCCCGTAGTTACAATGAGCAGTTCTTC. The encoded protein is CASSSLSRGRARSYNEQFF.

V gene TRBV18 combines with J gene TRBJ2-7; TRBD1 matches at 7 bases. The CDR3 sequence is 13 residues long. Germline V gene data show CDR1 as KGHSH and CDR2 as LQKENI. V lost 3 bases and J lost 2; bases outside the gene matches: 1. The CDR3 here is CASSPGQPYEQYF. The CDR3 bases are TGTGCCAGCTCACCGGGACAGCCCTACGAGCAGTACTTC. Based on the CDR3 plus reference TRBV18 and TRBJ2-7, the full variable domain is NAGVMQNPRHLVRRRGQEARLRCSPMKGHSHVYWYRQLPEEGLKFMVYLQKENIIDESGMPKERFSAEFPKEGPSILRIQQVVRGDSAAYFCASSPGQPYEQYFGPGTRLTVT.

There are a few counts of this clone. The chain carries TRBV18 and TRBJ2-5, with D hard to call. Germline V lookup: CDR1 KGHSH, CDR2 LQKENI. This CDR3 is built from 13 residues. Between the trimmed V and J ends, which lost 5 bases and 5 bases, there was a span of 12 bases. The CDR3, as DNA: TGTGCCAGCTCAGGCCGCAACGGGGAGACCCAGTACTTC. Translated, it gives CASSGRNGETQYF.

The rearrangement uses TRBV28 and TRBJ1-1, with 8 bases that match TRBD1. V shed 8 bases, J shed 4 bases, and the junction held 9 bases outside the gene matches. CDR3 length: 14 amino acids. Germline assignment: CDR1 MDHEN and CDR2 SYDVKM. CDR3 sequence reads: CASAPGQGGTEAFF. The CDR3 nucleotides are TGTGCCAGCGCCCCAGGACAGGGCGGCACTGAAGCTTTCTTT.

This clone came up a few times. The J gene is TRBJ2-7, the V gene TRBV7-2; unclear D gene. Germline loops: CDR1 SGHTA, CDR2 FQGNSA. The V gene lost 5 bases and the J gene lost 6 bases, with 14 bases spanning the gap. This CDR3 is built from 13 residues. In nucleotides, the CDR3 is TGTGCCAGCAGCCTAAAAGGAGATCGCGAGCAGTACTTC. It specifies CASSLKGDREQYF. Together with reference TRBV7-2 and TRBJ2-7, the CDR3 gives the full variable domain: GAGVSQSPSNKVTEKGKDVELRCDPISGHTALYWYRQSLGQGLEFLIYFQGNSAPDKSGLPSDRFSAERTGGSVSTLTIQRTQQEDSAVYLCASSLKGDREQYFGPGTRLTVT.

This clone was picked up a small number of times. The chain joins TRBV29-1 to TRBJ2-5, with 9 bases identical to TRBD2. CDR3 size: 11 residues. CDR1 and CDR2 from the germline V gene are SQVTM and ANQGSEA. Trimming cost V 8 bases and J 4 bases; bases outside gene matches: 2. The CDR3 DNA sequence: TGCAGCCCACTAGCGGGAGAGACCCAGTACTTC. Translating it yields CSPLAGETQYF.

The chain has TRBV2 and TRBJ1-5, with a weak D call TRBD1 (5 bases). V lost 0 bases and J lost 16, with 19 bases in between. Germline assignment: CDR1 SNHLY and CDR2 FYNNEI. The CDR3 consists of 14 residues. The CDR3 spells CASSEALQGRVRHF. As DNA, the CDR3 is TGTGCCAGCAGTGAAGCGCTTCAGGGCAGGGTAAGACATTTT.

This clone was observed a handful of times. DNA of the CDR3: TGTGCCAGCATCCGCCTACAGGGGGCTGACTATGGCTACACCTTC. Protein sequence: CASIRLQGADYGYTF. The chain couples TRBV7-9 to TRBJ1-2; 9 nucleotides align to TRBD1. The CDR3 has 15 amino acids. Germline CDR1 SEHNR, CDR2 FQNEAQ (reference sequence). J lost 3 bases, V lost 7 bases, and 9 bases had no gene match.

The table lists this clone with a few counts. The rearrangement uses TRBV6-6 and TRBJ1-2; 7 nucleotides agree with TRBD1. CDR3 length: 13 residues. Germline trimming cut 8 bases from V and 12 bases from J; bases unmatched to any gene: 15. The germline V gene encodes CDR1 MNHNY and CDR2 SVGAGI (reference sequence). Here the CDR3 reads CASGGTSKRGHTF. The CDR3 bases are TGTGCCAGCGGAGGGACGTCAAAAAGGGGGCACACCTTC.

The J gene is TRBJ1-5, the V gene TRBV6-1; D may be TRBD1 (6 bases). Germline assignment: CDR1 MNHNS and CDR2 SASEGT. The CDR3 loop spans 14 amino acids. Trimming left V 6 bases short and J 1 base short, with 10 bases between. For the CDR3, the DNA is TGTGCCAGCAGGCGCACAGGGAGCAATCAGCCCCAGCATTTT. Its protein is CASRRTGSNQPQHF.

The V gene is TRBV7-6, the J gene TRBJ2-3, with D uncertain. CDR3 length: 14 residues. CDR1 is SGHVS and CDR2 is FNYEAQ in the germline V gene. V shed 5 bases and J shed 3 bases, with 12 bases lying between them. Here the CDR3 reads CASSPYRVTDTQYF. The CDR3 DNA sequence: TGTGCCAGCAGCCCATACCGGGTTACAGATACGCAGTATTTT.

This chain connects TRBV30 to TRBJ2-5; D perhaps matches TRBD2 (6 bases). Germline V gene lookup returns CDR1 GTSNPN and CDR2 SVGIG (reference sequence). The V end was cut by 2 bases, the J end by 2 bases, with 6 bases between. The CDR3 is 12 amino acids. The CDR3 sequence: CAWSSGQETQYF. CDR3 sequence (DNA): TGTGCCTGGAGTAGCGGGCAAGAGACCCAGTACTTC. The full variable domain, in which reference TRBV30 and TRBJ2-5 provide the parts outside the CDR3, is SQTIHQWPATLVQPVGSPLSLECTVEGTSNPNLYWYRQAAGRGLQLLFYSVGIGQISSEVPQNLSASRPQDRQFILSSKKLLLSDSGFYLCAWSSGQETQYFGPGTRLLVL.

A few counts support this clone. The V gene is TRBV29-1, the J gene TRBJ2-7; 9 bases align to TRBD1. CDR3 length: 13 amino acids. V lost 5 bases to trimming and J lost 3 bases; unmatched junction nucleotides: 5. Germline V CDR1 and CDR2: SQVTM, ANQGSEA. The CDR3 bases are TGCAGCGTTCGTACAGGGGGCGGCTACGAGCAGTACTTC. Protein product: CSVRTGGGYEQYF.

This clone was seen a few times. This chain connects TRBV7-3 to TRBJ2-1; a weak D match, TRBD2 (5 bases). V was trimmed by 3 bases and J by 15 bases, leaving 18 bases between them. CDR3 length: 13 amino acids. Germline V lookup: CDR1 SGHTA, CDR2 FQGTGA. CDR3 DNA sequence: TGTGCCAGCAGCTTGGGAGAGTCATCCAGTCGGTTCTTC. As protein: CASSLGESSSRFF.

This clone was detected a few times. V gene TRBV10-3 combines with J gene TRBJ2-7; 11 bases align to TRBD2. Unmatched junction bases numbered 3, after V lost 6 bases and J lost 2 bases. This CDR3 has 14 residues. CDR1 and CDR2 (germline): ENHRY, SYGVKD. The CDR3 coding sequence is TGTGCCATCAGGGCTAGCGGGGGGACCTACGAGCAGTACTTC. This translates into CAIRASGGTYEQYF.

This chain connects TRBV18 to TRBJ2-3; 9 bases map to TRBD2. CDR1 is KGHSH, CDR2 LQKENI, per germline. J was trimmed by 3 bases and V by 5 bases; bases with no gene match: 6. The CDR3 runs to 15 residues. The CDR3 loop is CASSATGLATDTQYF. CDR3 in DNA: TGTGCCAGCTCAGCAACGGGACTAGCAACAGATACGCAGTATTTT.

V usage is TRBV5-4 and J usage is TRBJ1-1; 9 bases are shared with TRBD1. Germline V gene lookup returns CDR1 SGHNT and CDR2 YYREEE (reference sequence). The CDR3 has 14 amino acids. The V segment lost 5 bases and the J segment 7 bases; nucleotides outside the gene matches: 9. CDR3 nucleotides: TGTGCCAGCAGACCTACAGGGGGCAGGAGTGAAGCTTTCTTT. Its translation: CASRPTGGRSEAFF.

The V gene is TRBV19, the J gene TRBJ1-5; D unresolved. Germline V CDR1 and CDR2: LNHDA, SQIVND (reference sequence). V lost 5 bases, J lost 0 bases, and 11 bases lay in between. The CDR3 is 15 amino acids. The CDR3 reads CASSLQKYSNQPQHF. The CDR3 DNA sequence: TGTGCCAGTAGTCTTCAGAAATATAGCAATCAGCCCCAGCATTTT.

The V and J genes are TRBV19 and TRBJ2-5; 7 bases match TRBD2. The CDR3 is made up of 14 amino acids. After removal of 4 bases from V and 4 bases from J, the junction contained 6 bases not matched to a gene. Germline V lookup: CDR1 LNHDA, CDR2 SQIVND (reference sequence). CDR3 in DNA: TGTGCCAGTAGTACCACGGGGGGAAGAGAGACCCAGTACTTC. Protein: CASSTTGGRETQYF. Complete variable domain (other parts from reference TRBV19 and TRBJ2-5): DGGITQSPKYLFRKEGQNVTLSCEQNLNHDAMYWYRQDPGQGLRLIYYSQIVNDFQKGDIAEGYSVSREKKESFPLTVTSAQKNPTAFYLCASSTTGGRETQYFGPGTRLLVL.

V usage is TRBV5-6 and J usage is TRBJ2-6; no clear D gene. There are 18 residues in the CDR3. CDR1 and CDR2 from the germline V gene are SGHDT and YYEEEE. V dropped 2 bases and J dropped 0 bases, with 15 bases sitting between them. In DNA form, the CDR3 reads TGTGCCAGCAGCTTCCCTTTAATTGCCTACTCTGGGGCCAACGTCCTGACTTTC. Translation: CASSFPLIAYSGANVLTF.

The CDR3 DNA follows: TGTGCCAGCTCACCGGAACTAGCGGGAAGGGGGACCCAGTACTTC. Translated, it gives CASSPELAGRGTQYF. This sequence joins TRBV18 and TRBJ2-5; 10 bases map to TRBD2. Germline V gives CDR1 KGHSH, CDR2 LQKENI. The CDR3 is 15 residues long. V shed 3 bases and J 7 bases; nucleotides not matched to a gene: 8.

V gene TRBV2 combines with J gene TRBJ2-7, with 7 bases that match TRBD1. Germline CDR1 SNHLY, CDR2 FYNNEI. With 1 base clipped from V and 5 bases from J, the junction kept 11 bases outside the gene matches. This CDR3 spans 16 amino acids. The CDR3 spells CASSEDESTGSDEQYF. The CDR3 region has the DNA TGTGCCAGCAGTGAAGATGAGTCGACAGGGTCCGACGAGCAGTACTTC.

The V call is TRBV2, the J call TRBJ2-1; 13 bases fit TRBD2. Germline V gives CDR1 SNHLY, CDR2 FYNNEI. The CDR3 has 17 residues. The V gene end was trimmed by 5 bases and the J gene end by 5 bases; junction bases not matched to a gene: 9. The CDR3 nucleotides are TGTGCCAGCAGTTTCAGGACTAGCGGGAGCTTCGACAATGAGCAGTTCTTC. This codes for CASSFRTSGSFDNEQFF.